The clone carrying this TCR beta chain occurred many times. The CDR3 end falls 3 residues outside the read, so it is completed with the germline J gene. Assay: immunoSEQ multiplex PCR; the TCRdb copy retains only in-frame clones and omits some. The sample yields approximately 44,000 clones, without any singletons. The sample originates from a study of T cell clonality in common variable immunodeficiency. CDR1 and CDR2 from the germline V gene are KGHSH and LQKENI. The CDR3 spans 15 residues. The V end lost 2 bases, the J end lost 5 bases, and 15 bases lay between the germline ends. What was sequenced was peripheral blood mononuclear cells. This sequence originates from a person aged 18 to 70 in good health. The genes are TRBV18 and TRBJ1-1; the D gene is possibly TRBD1 (5 bases). The CDR3 loop reads CASSPGQGRETEAFF. The CDR3 bases that were read are TGTGCCAGCTCACCAGGGCAGGGTAGGGAGACTGAA.